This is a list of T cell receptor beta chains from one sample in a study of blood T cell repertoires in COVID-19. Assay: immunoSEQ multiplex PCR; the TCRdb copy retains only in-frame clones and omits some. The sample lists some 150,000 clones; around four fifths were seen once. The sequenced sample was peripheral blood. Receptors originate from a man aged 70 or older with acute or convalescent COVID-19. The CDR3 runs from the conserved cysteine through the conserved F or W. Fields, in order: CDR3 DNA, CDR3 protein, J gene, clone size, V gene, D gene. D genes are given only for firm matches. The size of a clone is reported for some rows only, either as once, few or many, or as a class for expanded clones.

TGTGCCAGCAGCTTAACAGCGGGGAATTCTGGAAACACCATATATTTT	CASSLTAGNSGNTIYF	TRBJ1-3	once	TRBV7-8	-
TGTGCCAGTAAACAGACAAATGAAAAACTGTTTTTT	CASKQTNEKLFF	TRBJ1-4	few	TRBV19	-
TGTGCCAGCAGCCCAGGGGGAGGAAACACCATATATTTT	CASSPGGGNTIYF	TRBJ1-3	-	TRBV7-3	TRBD1
TGTGCCAGCAGCACCAGTAGCGGGGGGAGCACAGATACGCAGTATTTT	CASSTSSGGSTDTQYF	TRBJ2-3	once	TRBV11-3	TRBD2
TGTGCCAGCAGCCAGGGGGGAGGCTACACCTTC	CASSQGGGYTF	TRBJ1-2	-	TRBV3-1/TRBV3-2	-
TGTGCCAGCAGCCTGGGGGGGATGAACACTGAAGCTTTCTTT	CASSLGGMNTEAFF	TRBJ1-1	-	TRBV7-9	-
TGTGCCACCGAGGGGGGCACAGATACGCAGTATTTT	CATEGGTDTQYF	TRBJ2-3	-	TRBV24-1	-
TGTGCCAGCAGTTTTCAGTTATATGGCTACACCTTC	CASSFQLYGYTF	TRBJ1-2	-	TRBV28	-
TGTGCCAGCAGTTCGGCGGGGACAGGGATGGCCACTGAAGCTTTCTTT	CASSSAGTGMATEAFF	TRBJ1-1	-	TRBV6-5	TRBD1
TGTGCCAGCAGCCTGGGAGTTAGCGGGGGGGCGATACGCTACAATGAGCAGTTCTTC	CASSLGVSGGAIRYNEQFF	TRBJ2-1	-	TRBV3-1/TRBV3-2	TRBD2
TGTGCCAGCAGCTCCCCATCTGGCAGGGGAAGGGGACCCTATGGCTACACCTTC	CASSSPSGRGRGPYGYTF	TRBJ1-2	-	TRBV7-9	-
TGTGCCAGCAGCTTAGCGCCCAGGGGAGCTAATGAAAAACTGTTTTTT	CASSLAPRGANEKLFF	TRBJ1-4	-	TRBV7-6	-
TGTGCCAGCGCCAGCGGGGGCGATACGCAGTATTTT	CASASGGDTQYF	TRBJ2-3	-	TRBV21-1	-
TGTGCCAGCTCACCGGGACAGGGATCTTGGACTGAAGCTTTCTTT	CASSPGQGSWTEAFF	TRBJ1-1	-	TRBV18	TRBD1
TGTGCCAGCAGCCCCGGGACAGGGTTCTACGAGCAGTACTTC	CASSPGTGFYEQYF	TRBJ2-7	-	TRBV2	TRBD1
TGTGCCAGCAGCTCGACTAGCGGGAGTTATGCAGATACGCAGTATTTT	CASSSTSGSYADTQYF	TRBJ2-3	-	TRBV11-1	TRBD2
TGTGCCAGCAGCTTGGTAGCGGGAGGGGAGCTGTTTTTT	CASSLVAGGELFF	TRBJ2-2	-	TRBV11-3	TRBD2
TGTGCCAGCAGTCCCCGCGACACAGATACGCAGTATTTT	CASSPRDTDTQYF	TRBJ2-3	-	TRBV12-3/TRBV12-4	-
TGTGCCAGTGAGGACCGACAGGTGCTGAACTCCTACGAGCAGTACTTC	CASEDRQVLNSYEQYF	TRBJ2-7	-	TRBV19	-
TGTGCCAGCAGCCCGGGACTAGCGGCCGCCAAAAACATTCAGTACTTC	CASSPGLAAAKNIQYF	TRBJ2-4	-	TRBV5-8	TRBD2
TGTGCCAGCAGTTTTCGGGACAGGGTGGCCTATGGCTACACCTTC	CASSFRDRVAYGYTF	TRBJ1-2	-	TRBV28	TRBD1
TGCGCCAGCAGCCAAGCTCCAGGGGATAGGGAGACCCAGTACTTC	CASSQAPGDRETQYF	TRBJ2-5	-	TRBV4-1	-
TGTGCCAGCAGTTCATACGGACAGGGGGCGAGGGAAAAACTGTTTTTT	CASSSYGQGAREKLFF	TRBJ1-4	-	TRBV27	TRBD1
TGCAGTGCCTCACTTGGAGAGACCCAGTACTTC	CSASLGETQYF	TRBJ2-5	-	TRBV20-1	-
TGTGCCAGTACAGGCTCTGGCTACACCTTC	CASTGSGYTF	TRBJ1-2	-	TRBV19	-
TGTGCCAGCAGTGCTGGGAGCAATTCACCCCTCCACTTT	CASSAGSNSPLHF	TRBJ1-6	many	TRBV6-6	-